These 14 T cell receptor beta chains came from one sample sequenced in a study of tumor-infiltrating lymphocytes in primary liver carcinoma. The 20-30 mg bulk tissue piece was not sorted before simultaneous RNA and DNA extraction. Starting from approximately 470 ng of total RNA, TCR beta cDNA was produced with a primer in the constant region. A slightly modified ARM-PCR protocol with three nested multiplex PCR rounds produced these TCR beta libraries. Each of the first two PCR rounds ran approximately 10 cycles with TRBV1-TRBV30 forward and C-beta reverse primers. TCRdb processed the multiplex PCR reads anew with MiXCR; each CDR3 protein has one entry. The repertoire holds about 210,000 distinct CDR3 sequences, about 85% seen once, with around a sixth in the top ten. The specimen was tumor tissue from primary liver carcinoma. These receptors were collected from a man aged 35 to 55 with primary liver carcinoma and hepatitis B virus infection.

This clonotype showed up many times. The CDR3 sequence is CASSLSGVPETQYF. In DNA, the CDR3 is TGTGCCAGCAGTTTGTCAGGGGTGCCAGAGACCCAGTACTTC. The chain uses TRBV12-3 or TRBV12-4 and TRBJ2-5; D is possibly TRBD1 (6 bases). The CDR3 extends over 14 amino acids. V was shortened by 3 bases and J by 4 bases, with 12 bases between the two germline ends.

Ten or more counts support this clonotype. This sequence joins TRBV30 and TRBJ2-3; a weak D match, TRBD1 (6 bases). V was trimmed by 8 bases and J by 3 bases, leaving 18 bases between them. This CDR3 is built from 14 residues. Looked up from germline, CDR1 is GTSNPN and CDR2 is SVGIG (reference sequence). The CDR3 loop is CAAHRGLRTDTQYF. The CDR3 DNA is TGTGCCGCACATAGGGGGTTGAGGACAGATACGCAGTATTTT. Together with reference TRBV30 and TRBJ2-3, the CDR3 gives the full variable domain: SQTIHQWPATLVQPVGSPLSLECTVEGTSNPNLYWYRQAAGRGLQLLFYSVGIGQISSEVPQNLSASRPQDRQFILSSKKLLLSDSGFYLCAAHRGLRTDTQYFGPGTRLTVL.

This rearrangement joins TRBV6-6 to TRBJ2-2; 11 nucleotides line up with TRBD2. After removal of 6 bases from V and 4 bases from J, the junction contained 4 bases not matched to a gene. CDR1 is MNHNY and CDR2 is SVGAGI in the germline V gene (reference sequence). The CDR3 totals 15 residues. The DNA of the CDR3 is TGTGCCAGCAGCCCTAGCGGGAGGATCACCGGGGAGCTGTTTTTT. Translation: CASSPSGRITGELFF.

Regarding this clonotype: This may come from a read error, since a much larger clone is one base off. This chain links TRBV24-1 with TRBJ1-2; a possible D gene is TRBD1 (5 bases). V lost 6 bases and J lost 4, with 23 bases in between. This CDR3 spans 17 amino acids. Per the germline V gene, CDR1 is KGHDR and CDR2 is SFDVKD. CDR3 in amino acids: CATSYSGGGGASYGYTF. CDR3 nucleotide sequence: TGTGCCACCAGTTATTCCGGCGGGGGGGGAGCTAGCTATGGCTACACCTTC.

Of note for this clonotype: This is likely a read error, given that the CDR3 carries no conserved phenylalanine or tryptophan at its end. The chain links TRBV6-2 or TRBV6-3 to TRBJ2-2, with D perhaps given as TRBD1 or TRBD2 (6 bases each). Deletions cut 6 bases from V and 3 bases from J, with 20 bases between. Per germline, CDR1 MNHEY and CDR2 SVGEGT. The CDR3 covers 17 residues. The CDR3 is CASSYTLGGTYTGELFS. CDR3 DNA sequence: TGTGCCAGCAGCTATACCCTAGGGGGGACCTACACCGGGGAGCTGTTTTCT.

In regard to this clonotype: A much larger clone lies one base from this, so it may be a read error. V gene TRBV28 combines with J gene TRBJ2-5; D possibly corresponds to TRBD2 (5 bases). CDR3 size: 16 residues. Trimming stripped 1 base from V and 5 bases from J, with 17 bases between. Germline CDR1 is MDHEN and CDR2 is SYDVKM. CDR3 loop: CASSLYTESGYETQYF. CDR3 DNA: TGTGCCAGCAGTTTATATACAGAGTCGGGGTACGAGACCCAGTACTTC.

Comments on this clonotype: At one of its ends the junction is not consistent with the germline gene, which may arise from a read error. The chain uses TRBV4-1 and TRBJ2-1; 7 nucleotides agree with TRBD2. This CDR3 contains 15 residues. Germline CDR1 MGHRA, CDR2 YSYEKL. CDR3 amino acids: CASIQETSELYEQFF. The CDR3 DNA reads as TGCGCCAGCATCCAAGAAACTAGCGAATTATATGAGCAGTTCTTC.

Regarding this clonotype: The junction departs from germline at one end; a sequencing error may be responsible. This chain links TRBV11-2 with TRBJ2-2; D remains ambiguous. Germline CDR1 is SGHAT and CDR2 is FQNNGV. The CDR3 totals 14 residues. The DNA of the CDR3 is TGTACCAGCAACATAGACTCGGACACCGGGGAGCTGTTTTTT. Its translation is CTSNIDSDTGELFF. Full variable domain (outside the CDR3, taken from reference TRBV11-2 and TRBJ2-2): EAGVAQSPRYKIIEKRQSVAFWCNPISGHATLYWYQQILGQGPKLLIQFQNNGVVDDSQLPKDRFSAERLKGVDSTLKIQPAKLEDSAVYLCTSNIDSDTGELFFGEGSRLTVL.

In the case of this clonotype: Given the absence of the conserved phenylalanine or tryptophan at the CDR3 end, a read error is likely. V is TRBV18 and J is TRBJ2-1; 9 positions agree with TRBD2. Trimming took 4 bases from V and 8 from J; bases not matched to a gene: 6. This CDR3 region has 14 residues. The V gene's germline CDR1 is KGHSH and CDR2 LQKENI. CDR3 bases: TGTGCCAGCTCACGGACTAGCGTTAGGCATGAGCAGTTCTAC. Its protein product is CASSRTSVRHEQFY.

This clonotype is a singleton in its sample. The CDR3, as DNA: TGTGCCAGCAGTGGTGCTAGCAGTGCCGAGGATCTGTTTTTT. Protein sequence: CASSGASSAEDLFF. The J gene is TRBJ2-2, the V gene TRBV6-1, with TRBD2 as a possible D gene (5 bases). CDR1 MNHNS and CDR2 SASEGT come from the germline V gene. Between the trimmed V and J ends, which lost 4 bases and 14 bases, there was a span of 20 bases. This CDR3 has 14 amino acids.

A note on this clonotype: One junction end does not reproduce the germline sequence, and a read error may be involved. J is TRBJ2-5 and V is TRBV11-2, with D possibly TRBD2 on 6 matching bases. The CDR3 spans 14 residues. Germline CDR1 reads SGHAT; CDR2 reads FQNNGV. The CDR3 coding sequence is TGTGCAAGCAGCTTTACCGGGGGACAAGAGACCCAGTACTTC. Translated: CASSFTGGQETQYF.

This clonotype was detected a few times. A much larger clone lies one base from this, so it may be a read error. The genes are TRBV5-4 and TRBJ2-5; 11 positions agree with TRBD1. CDR3 length equals 17 residues. Germline loops: CDR1 SGHNT, CDR2 YYREEE (reference sequence). CDR3 sequence: CANSNLGQGAAQETQYF. Written as DNA, the CDR3 is TGTGCCAACAGCAACCTAGGACAGGGGGCGGCTCAAGAGACCCAGTACTTC.

To note about this clonotype: The junction does not match germline at one end; this may be a read error. The chain has TRBV6-2 or TRBV6-3 and TRBJ2-7; 9 bases match TRBD2. The germline gives CDR1 MNHEY, CDR2 SVGEGT. CDR3 length: 15 residues. CDR3 DNA: TGTGCCAGCAGCACTGCGACTAGCGGAGGGGACGAGCGGTACTTC. It is translated as CASSTATSGGDERYF.

The V gene is TRBV5-6, the J gene TRBJ2-1; 7 nucleotides agree with TRBD1. Germline V lookup: CDR1 SGHDT, CDR2 YYEEEE. With V trimmed by 3 bases and J by 4 bases, 13 bases remained unmatched. The CDR3 has 17 amino acids. Written as DNA, the CDR3 is TGTGCCAGCAGCTCTAACCAACAGGGGCAGGGGTACAATGAGCAGTTCTTC. Encoded protein: CASSSNQQGQGYNEQFF. Filled out from reference TRBV5-6 and TRBJ2-1, the complete variable domain reads DAGVTQSPTHLIKTRGQQVTLRCSPKSGHDTVSWYQQALGQGPQFIFQYYEEEERQRGNFPDRFSGHQFPNYSSELNVNALLLGDSALYLCASSSNQQGQGYNEQFFGPGTRLTVL.